This TCR beta chain was profiled in a study of blood T cell repertoires in COVID-19. The wider study: Donors in the United States, Italy and Spain gave samples during acute or convalescent COVID-19.

This table comes from immunoSEQ multiplex PCR, and its TCRdb copy is limited to in-frame clones, with some not included. The sample has about 84,000 clones, more than 80% seen once. The CDR3 consists of 12 residues. Germline CDR1 and CDR2: SQVTM and ANQGSEA. V was pared by 3 bases and J by 3 bases, with 0 bases of the junction left unmatched. The chain has TRBV29-1 and TRBJ2-3, with TRBD2 identical over 7 bases. The sequenced sample consisted of peripheral blood. This TCR was recovered from an elderly woman with acute or convalescent COVID-19. In DNA, the CDR3 is TGCAGCGTTGACGGGGGGACAGATACGCAGTATTTT. This translates into CSVDGGTDTQYF.